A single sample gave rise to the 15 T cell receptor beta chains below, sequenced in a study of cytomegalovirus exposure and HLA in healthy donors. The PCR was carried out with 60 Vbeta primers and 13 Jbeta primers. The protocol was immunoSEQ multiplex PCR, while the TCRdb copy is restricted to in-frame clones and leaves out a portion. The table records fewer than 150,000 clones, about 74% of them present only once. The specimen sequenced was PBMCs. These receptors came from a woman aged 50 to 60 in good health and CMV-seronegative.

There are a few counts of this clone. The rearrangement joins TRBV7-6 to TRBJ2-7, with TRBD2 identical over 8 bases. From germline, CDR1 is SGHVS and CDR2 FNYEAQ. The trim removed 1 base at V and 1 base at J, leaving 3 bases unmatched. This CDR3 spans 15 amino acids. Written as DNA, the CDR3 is TGTGCCAGCAGCTTAGGGGCGGGGGGATCCTACGAGCAGTACTTC. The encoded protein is CASSLGAGGSYEQYF.

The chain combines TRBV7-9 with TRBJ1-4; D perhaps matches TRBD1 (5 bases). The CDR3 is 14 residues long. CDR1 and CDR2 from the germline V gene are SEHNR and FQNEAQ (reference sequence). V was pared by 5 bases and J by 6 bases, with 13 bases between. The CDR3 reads CASSPVGGDEKLFF. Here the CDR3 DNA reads TGTGCCAGCAGCCCCGTGGGGGGGGATGAAAAACTGTTTTTT.

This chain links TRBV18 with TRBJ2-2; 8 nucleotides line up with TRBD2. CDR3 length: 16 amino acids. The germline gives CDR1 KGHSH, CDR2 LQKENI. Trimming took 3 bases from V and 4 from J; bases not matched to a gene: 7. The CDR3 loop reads CASSPRREGSTGELFF. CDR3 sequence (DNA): TGTGCCAGCTCACCCCGACGGGAGGGAAGCACCGGGGAGCTGTTTTTT.

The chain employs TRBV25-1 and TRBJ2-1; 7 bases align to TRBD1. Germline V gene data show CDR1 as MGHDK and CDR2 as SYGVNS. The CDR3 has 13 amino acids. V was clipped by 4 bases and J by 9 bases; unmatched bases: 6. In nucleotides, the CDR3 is TGTGCCAGCAGTGTAGGGGGCCTTGGTGAGCAGTTCTTC. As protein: CASSVGGLGEQFF.

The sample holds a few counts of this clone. CDR3 region: CASSEVLGGDLYNEQFF. Written as DNA, the CDR3 is TGTGCCAGCAGTGAAGTTCTAGGGGGAGATCTCTACAATGAGCAGTTCTTC. This chain uses TRBV2 with TRBJ2-1; the D gene is possibly TRBD1 (6 bases). The germline V gene encodes CDR1 SNHLY and CDR2 FYNNEI. The CDR3 is 17 residues long. With 1 base removed from V and 3 bases from J, the gap between germline ends came to 16 bases.

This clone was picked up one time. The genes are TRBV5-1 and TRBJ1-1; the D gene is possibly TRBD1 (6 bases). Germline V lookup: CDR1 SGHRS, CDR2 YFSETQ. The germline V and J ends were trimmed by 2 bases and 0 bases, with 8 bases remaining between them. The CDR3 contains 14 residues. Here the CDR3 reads CASSFWDMNTEAFF. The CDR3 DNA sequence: TGCGCCAGCAGCTTTTGGGACATGAACACTGAAGCTTTCTTT.

The CDR3 DNA reads as TGTGCCAGCAGGCGAAGCGCACAGGGGGATGAAAAACTGTTTTTT. As protein: CASRRSAQGDEKLFF. The V gene is TRBV13, the J gene TRBJ1-4, with TRBD1 matching 8 bases. Germline V CDR1 and CDR2: PRHDT, FYEKMQ (reference sequence). With 6 bases clipped from V and 6 bases from J, the junction kept 9 bases outside the gene matches. The CDR3 runs 15 residues.

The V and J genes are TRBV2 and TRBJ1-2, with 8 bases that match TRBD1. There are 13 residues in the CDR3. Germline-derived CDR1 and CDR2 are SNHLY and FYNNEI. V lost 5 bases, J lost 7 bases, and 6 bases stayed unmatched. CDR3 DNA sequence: TGTGCCAGCAGTAGCCGGACAGGGAGTGGCTACACCTTC. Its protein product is CASSSRTGSGYTF.

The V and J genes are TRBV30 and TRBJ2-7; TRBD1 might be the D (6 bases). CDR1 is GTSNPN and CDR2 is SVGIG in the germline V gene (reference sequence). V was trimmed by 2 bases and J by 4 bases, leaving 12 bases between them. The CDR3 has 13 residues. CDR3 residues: CAWSLGQRYEQYF. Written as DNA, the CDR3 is TGTGCCTGGAGTCTCGGACAGAGGTACGAGCAGTACTTC. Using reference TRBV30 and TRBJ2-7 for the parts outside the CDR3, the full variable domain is SQTIHQWPATLVQPVGSPLSLECTVEGTSNPNLYWYRQAAGRGLQLLFYSVGIGQISSEVPQNLSASRPQDRQFILSSKKLLLSDSGFYLCAWSLGQRYEQYFGPGTRLTVT.

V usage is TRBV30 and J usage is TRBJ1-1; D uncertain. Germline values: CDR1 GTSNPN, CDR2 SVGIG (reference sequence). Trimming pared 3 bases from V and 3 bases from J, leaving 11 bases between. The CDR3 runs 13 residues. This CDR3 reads CAWSDGGDTEAFF. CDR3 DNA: TGTGCCTGGAGCGATGGCGGAGACACTGAAGCTTTCTTT.

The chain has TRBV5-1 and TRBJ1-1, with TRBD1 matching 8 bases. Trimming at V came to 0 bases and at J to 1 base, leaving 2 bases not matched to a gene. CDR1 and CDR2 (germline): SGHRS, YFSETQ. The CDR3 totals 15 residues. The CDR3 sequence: CASSLAGTGNTEAFF. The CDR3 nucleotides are TGCGCCAGCAGCTTGGCCGGGACAGGGAACACTGAAGCTTTCTTT.

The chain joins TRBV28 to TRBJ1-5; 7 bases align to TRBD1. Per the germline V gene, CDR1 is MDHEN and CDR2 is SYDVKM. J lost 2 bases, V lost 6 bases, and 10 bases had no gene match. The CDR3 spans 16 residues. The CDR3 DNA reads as TGTGCCAGCAGAACATACAGGGGAGTAGGCAATCAGCCCCAGCATTTT. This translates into CASRTYRGVGNQPQHF.

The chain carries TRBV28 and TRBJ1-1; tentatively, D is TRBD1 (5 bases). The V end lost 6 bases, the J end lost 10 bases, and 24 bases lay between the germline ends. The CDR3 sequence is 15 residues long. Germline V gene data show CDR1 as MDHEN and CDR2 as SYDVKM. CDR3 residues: CASSRLESQGRGAFF. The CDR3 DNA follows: TGTGCCAGCAGCCGCCTTGAATCACAAGGGAGGGGAGCTTTCTTT. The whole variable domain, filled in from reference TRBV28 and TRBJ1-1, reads DVKVTQSSRYLVKRTGEKVFLECVQDMDHENMFWYRQDPGLGLRLIYFSYDVKMKEKGDIPEGYSVSREKKERFSLILESASTNQTSMYLCASSRLESQGRGAFFGQGTRLTVV.

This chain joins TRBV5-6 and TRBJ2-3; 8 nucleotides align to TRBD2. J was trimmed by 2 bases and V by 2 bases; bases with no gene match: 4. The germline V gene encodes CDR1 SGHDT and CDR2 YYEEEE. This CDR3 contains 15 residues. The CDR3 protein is CASSFGLAYTDTQYF. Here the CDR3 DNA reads TGTGCCAGCAGCTTCGGACTAGCTTACACAGATACGCAGTATTTT.

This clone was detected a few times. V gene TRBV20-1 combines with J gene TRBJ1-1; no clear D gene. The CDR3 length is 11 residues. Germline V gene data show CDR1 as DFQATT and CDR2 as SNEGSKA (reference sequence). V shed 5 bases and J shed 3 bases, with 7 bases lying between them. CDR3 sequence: CSAVPYTEAFF. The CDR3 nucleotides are TGCAGTGCTGTTCCCTACACTGAAGCTTTCTTT.